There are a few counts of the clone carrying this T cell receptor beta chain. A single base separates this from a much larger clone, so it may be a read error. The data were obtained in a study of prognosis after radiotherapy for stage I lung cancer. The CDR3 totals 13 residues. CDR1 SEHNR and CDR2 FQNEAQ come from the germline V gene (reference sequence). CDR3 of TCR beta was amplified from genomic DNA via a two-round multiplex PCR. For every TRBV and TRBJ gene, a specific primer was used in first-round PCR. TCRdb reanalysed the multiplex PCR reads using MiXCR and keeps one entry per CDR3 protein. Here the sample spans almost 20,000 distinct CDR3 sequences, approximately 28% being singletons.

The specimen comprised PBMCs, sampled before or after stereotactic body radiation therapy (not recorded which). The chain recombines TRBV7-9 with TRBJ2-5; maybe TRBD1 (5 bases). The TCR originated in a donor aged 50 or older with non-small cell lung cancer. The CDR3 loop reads CAGRTPSQETHYF. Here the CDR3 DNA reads TGTGCCGGAAGGACACCGAGCCAAGAGACCCATTACTTC. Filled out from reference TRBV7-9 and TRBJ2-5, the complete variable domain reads DTGVSQNPRHKITKRGQNVTFRCDPISEHNRLYWYRQTLGQGPEFLTYFQNEAQLEKSRLLSDRFSAERPKGSFSTLEIQRTEQGDSAMYLCAGRTPSQETHYFGPGTRLLVL.